The TCR beta chain under discussion was sequenced for a study of T cells in Graves' hyperthyroidism and ophthalmopathy. Overall study findings and caveats: Most clonotypes expanded in the thyroid (above 0.001) were also present in blood.

This clonotype was observed many times. What it binds is not known. Aged 18 to 65, the patients had hyperthyroidism that was newly diagnosed and had lasted under 2 months. Patients with uncontrolled infections, other autoimmune diseases, pregnancy or lactation were excluded. Diagnosis rested on symptoms, serum thyroxine and TRAb, thyroid ultrasound, and orbital computed tomography. There are 14 residues in the CDR3. Per germline, CDR1 SEHNR and CDR2 FQNEAQ (reference sequence). Deletions cut 3 bases from V and 10 bases from J, with 13 bases between. Researchers took RNA transcripts and amplified the TCR beta CDR3 regions from them. HTBI primers were employed in a first-round RT-PCR of the TCR CDR3. TCRdb re-called the multiplex PCR reads through MiXCR, storing one row per CDR3 protein. This repertoire shows hundreds of thousands of distinct CDR3 sequences, 38% found once; its top ten account for over 8%.

The sequence was obtained from a young man with Graves' hyperthyroidism. Sequencing was done on a sample of blood. The chain joins TRBV7-9 to TRBJ1-6; the D is unclear. The CDR3 nucleotides are TGTGCCAGCAGCTTGGTGAGTCAAAACTCACCCCTCCACTTT. Residues: CASSLVSQNSPLHF.